This T cell receptor beta chain emerged from a study of blood T cell repertoires in COVID-19. Study overall: COVID-19 samples collected from the United States, Italy and Spain covered acute and convalescent phases.

The ends were cut back, 2 bases at V and 3 bases at J, with 15 bases in the middle. The germline V gene encodes CDR1 SGHTS and CDR2 YDEGEE. CDR3 length: 15 residues. This clone has a handful of counts. Assay used: immunoSEQ multiplex PCR; TCRdb lists only in-frame clones, some missing. The sample lists about 240,000 clones; about 80% were seen once. The sequenced sample was peripheral blood. The clonotype comes from a man in his thirties or forties who had recovered from COVID-19. The chain employs TRBV5-8 and TRBJ2-7; D is uncertain. CDR3 sequence reads: CASSFLGTVSYEQYF. The CDR3 DNA is TGTGCCAGCAGCTTTTTAGGTACAGTCAGCTACGAGCAGTACTTC. The variable domain in full, with the rest retrieved from reference TRBV5-8 and TRBJ2-7, is EAGVTQSPTHLIKTRGQQATLRCSPISGHTSVYWYQQALGLGLQFLLWYDEGEERNRGNFPPRFSGRQFPNYSSELNVNALELEDSALYLCASSFLGTVSYEQYFGPGTRLTVT.